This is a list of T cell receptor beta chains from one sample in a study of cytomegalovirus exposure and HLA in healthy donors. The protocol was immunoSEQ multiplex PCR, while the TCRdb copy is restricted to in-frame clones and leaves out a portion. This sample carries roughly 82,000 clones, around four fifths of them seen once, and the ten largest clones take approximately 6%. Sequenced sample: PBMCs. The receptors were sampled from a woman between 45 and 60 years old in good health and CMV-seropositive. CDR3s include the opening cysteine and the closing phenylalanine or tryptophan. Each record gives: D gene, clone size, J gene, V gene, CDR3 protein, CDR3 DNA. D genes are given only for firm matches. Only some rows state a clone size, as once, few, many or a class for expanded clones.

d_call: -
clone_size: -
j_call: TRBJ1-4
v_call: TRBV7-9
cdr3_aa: CASSKGGSANEKLFF
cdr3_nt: TGTGCCAGCAGCAAAGGAGGGTCGGCTAATGAAAAACTGTTTTTT

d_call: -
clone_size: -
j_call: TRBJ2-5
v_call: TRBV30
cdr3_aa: CASTPAQRETQYF
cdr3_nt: TGTGCCTCTACACCGGCCCAGCGGGAGACCCAGTACTTC

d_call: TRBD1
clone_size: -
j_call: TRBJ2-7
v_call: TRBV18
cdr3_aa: CASSRPGQGTLEQYF
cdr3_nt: TGTGCCAGCTCCCGTCCGGGACAGGGGACTCTCGAGCAGTACTTC

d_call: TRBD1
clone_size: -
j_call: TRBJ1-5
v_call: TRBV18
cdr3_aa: CASSPRQGDQPQHF
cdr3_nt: TGTGCCAGCTCCCCGAGACAGGGGGATCAGCCCCAGCATTTT

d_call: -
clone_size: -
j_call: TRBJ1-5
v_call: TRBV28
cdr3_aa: CASRQPGGPQHF
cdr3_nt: TGTGCCAGCAGACAACCTGGCGGGCCCCAGCATTTT

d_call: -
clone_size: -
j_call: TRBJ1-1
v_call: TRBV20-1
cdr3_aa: CSATRGSEAFF
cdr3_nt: TGCAGTGCTACCCGAGGGTCGGAAGCTTTCTTT

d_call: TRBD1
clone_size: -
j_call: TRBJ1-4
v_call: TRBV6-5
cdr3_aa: CASSYRGPVEKLFF
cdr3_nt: TGTGCCAGCAGTTACAGGGGGCCCGTTGAAAAACTGTTTTTT

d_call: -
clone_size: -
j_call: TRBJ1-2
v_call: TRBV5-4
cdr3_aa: CASSLFGQNYGYTF
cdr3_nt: TGTGCCAGCAGCTTGTTCGGACAGAACTATGGCTACACCTTC

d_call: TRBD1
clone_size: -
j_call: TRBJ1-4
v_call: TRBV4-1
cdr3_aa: CASSLGQFNEKLFF
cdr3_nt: TGCGCCAGCAGCCTGGGACAGTTTAATGAAAAACTGTTTTTT

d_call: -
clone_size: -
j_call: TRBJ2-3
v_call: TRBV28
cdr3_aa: CASRPSTDTQYF
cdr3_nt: TGTGCCAGCAGGCCTAGTACAGATACGCAGTATTTT

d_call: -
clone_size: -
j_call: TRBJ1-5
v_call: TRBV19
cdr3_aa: CASSIARAVDNQPQHF
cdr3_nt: TGTGCCAGTAGTATAGCCAGGGCGGTGGACAATCAGCCCCAGCATTTT

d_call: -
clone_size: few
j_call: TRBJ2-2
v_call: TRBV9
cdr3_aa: CASSRGGTGELFF
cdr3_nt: TGTGCCAGCAGCAGGGGGGGTACCGGGGAGCTGTTTTTT

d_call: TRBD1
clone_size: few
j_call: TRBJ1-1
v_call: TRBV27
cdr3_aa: CASSLLGGGAEAFF
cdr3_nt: TGTGCCAGCAGTTTATTAGGGGGCGGAGCTGAAGCTTTCTTT

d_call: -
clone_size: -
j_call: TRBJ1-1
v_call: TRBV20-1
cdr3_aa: CSARANTEAFF
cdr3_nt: TGCAGTGCTAGGGCTAACACTGAAGCTTTCTTT

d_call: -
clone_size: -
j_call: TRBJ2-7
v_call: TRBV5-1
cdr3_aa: CASSLAGYYEQYF
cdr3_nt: TGCGCCAGCAGCTTGGCCGGTTACTACGAGCAGTACTTC